The 12 T cell receptor beta chains below were found in one sample sequenced in a study. TCRdb used MiXCR to reprocess the 5' RACE reads, holding one entry per CDR3 protein. The profile shows about 50,000 distinct CDR3 sequences, 17% of them singletons. Sequenced: naive CD4+ T cells sorted from blood. As to subset: naive CD4+ T cells, CD4+CD45RA+CD25-. All receptors come from a female donor with breast cancer.

At least ten counts were recorded for this clonotype. The chain links TRBV6-5 to TRBJ1-1; 8 bases align to TRBD1. The CDR3 totals 14 residues. Trimming took 7 bases from V and 5 from J; bases not matched to a gene: 9. Germline V gene lookup returns CDR1 MNHEY and CDR2 SVGAGI. The CDR3 loop is CASTMTGERTEAFF. The CDR3 DNA reads TGTGCCAGCACCATGACAGGGGAGAGGACTGAAGCTTTCTTT.

This clonotype occurred a few times. This chain links TRBV20-1 with TRBJ2-5, with unresolved D. CDR3 size: 12 residues. Looked up from germline, CDR1 is DFQATT and CDR2 is SNEGSKA (reference sequence). With 3 bases removed from V and 5 bases from J, the gap between germline ends came to 10 bases. CDR3 nucleotides: TGCAGTGCTAGTCAAGGGTACGAGACCCAGTACTTC. Amino acid sequence: CSASQGYETQYF.

This clonotype was seen at least ten times. The chain employs TRBV12-3 or TRBV12-4 and TRBJ2-1, with 10 positions matching TRBD2. The CDR3 totals 17 residues. With 7 bases clipped from V and 6 bases from J, the junction kept 15 bases outside the gene matches. CDR3 sequence (DNA): TGTGCCAGCACAGCGGGAGGGCACGTGAAGTTGGGCAATGAGCAGTTCTTC. Translation: CASTAGGHVKLGNEQFF.

The J gene is TRBJ1-1, the V gene TRBV5-1, with D possibly matching TRBD1 (5 bases). The V gene's germline CDR1 is SGHRS and CDR2 YFSETQ. The CDR3 covers 12 residues. With 2 bases removed from V and 12 bases from J, the gap between germline ends came to 14 bases. CDR3 sequence: CASSLIGDFPFF. The CDR3 coding sequence is TGCGCCAGCAGCTTAATCGGGGACTTTCCTTTCTTT.

This clonotype was recorded a few times. This chain connects TRBV30 to TRBJ1-5; D is unclear. CDR1 GTSNPN and CDR2 SVGIG come from the germline V gene (reference sequence). The V end was cut by 2 bases, the J end by 7 bases, with 12 bases between. This CDR3 has 13 amino acids. Here the CDR3 reads CAWSSKGGQPQHF. CDR3 nucleotides: TGTGCCTGGAGTTCAAAGGGCGGGCAGCCCCAGCATTTT.

Comment on this clonotype: Mismatch with germline at one junction end may stem from a read error. V is TRBV9 and J is TRBJ2-1, with D possibly matching TRBD1 (5 bases). Germline V lookup: CDR1 SGDLS, CDR2 YYNGEE. There are 19 residues in the CDR3. The DNA for the CDR3 is TGTGCCAGCAGCGTAGGTCTCGGCAGGGTATTACCGTCCTACAATGAGCAGCTCTTC. Translating it yields CASSVGLGRVLPSYNEQLF.

The chain carries TRBV20-1 and TRBJ1-4; D unresolved. The CDR3 covers 10 residues. Trimming removed 3 bases from V and 8 bases from J, with 4 bases in between. The V gene's germline CDR1 is DFQATT and CDR2 SNEGSKA (reference sequence). In DNA, the CDR3 is TGCAGTGCTAGTGACGAAAAACTGTTTTTT. It codes for CSASDEKLFF.

In this sample, this clonotype turned up a few times. The rearrangement joins TRBV5-1 to TRBJ1-1; D ambiguous. This CDR3 has 14 amino acids. The V gene lost 0 bases and the J gene lost 3 bases, with 9 bases spanning the gap. Germline CDR1 reads SGHRS; CDR2 reads YFSETQ. CDR3 amino acids: CASSLAYRDTEAFF. The CDR3, as DNA: TGCGCCAGCAGCTTGGCCTATCGGGACACTGAAGCTTTCTTT.

This chain joins TRBV6-5 and TRBJ2-1; no definite D call. The germline V and J ends were trimmed by 0 bases and 9 bases, with 15 bases remaining between them. Germline loops: CDR1 MNHEY, CDR2 SVGAGI. This CDR3 has 15 amino acids. The CDR3 nucleotides are TGTGCCAGCAGTTACTCGATAGATCACCCGGGTGAGCAGTTCTTC. Protein sequence: CASSYSIDHPGEQFF.

In its sample, this clonotype was seen many times. The CDR3: CASSQLGNTIYF. In DNA, the CDR3 is TGTGCCAGCAGCCAGTTGGGAAACACCATATATTTT. The chain combines TRBV5-5 with TRBJ1-3; D not certain. Trimming removed 4 bases from V and 4 bases from J, with 6 bases in between. This CDR3 region has 12 residues. Germline CDR1 and CDR2: SGHKS and YYEKEE (reference sequence).

This chain connects TRBV2 to TRBJ1-1; D ambiguous. The V gene's germline CDR1 is SNHLY and CDR2 FYNNEI. CDR3 length equals 16 residues. V was shortened by 0 bases and J by 6 bases, with 17 bases between the two germline ends. CDR3 nucleotide sequence: TGTGCCAGCAGTGAAGCGCGGGGAAGAATCTCCGCTGAAGCTTTCTTT. This codes for CASSEARGRISAEAFF.

In this sample, this clonotype turned up many times. The chain is built from TRBV5-1 and TRBJ2-1; no firm D call. V was cut by 1 base and J by 3 bases, with 8 bases left in between. The germline CDR1 and CDR2 sequences are SGHRS and YFSETQ. The CDR3 spans 14 residues. The CDR3 here is CASSLTTVYNEQFF. CDR3 coding DNA: TGCGCCAGCAGCTTGACCACAGTCTACAATGAGCAGTTCTTC.